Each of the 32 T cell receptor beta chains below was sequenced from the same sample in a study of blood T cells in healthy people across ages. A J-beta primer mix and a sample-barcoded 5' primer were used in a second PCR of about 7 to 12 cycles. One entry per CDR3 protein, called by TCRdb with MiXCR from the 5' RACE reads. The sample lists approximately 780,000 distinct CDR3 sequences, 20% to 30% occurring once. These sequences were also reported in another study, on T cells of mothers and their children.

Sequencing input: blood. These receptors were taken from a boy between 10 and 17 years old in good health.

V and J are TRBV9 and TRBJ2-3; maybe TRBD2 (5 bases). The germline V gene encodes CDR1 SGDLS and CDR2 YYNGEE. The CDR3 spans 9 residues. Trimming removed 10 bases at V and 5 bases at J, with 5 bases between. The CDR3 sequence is CAEGDTQYF. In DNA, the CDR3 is TGTGCCGAGGGAGATACGCAGTATTTT.

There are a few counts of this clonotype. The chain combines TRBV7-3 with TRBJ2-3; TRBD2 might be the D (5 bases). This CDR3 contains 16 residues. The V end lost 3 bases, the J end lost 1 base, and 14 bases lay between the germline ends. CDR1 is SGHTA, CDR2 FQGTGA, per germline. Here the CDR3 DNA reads TGTGCCAGCAGCTTGGACTTACCAGGTGGCACAGATACGCAGTATTTT. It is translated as CASSLDLPGGTDTQYF.

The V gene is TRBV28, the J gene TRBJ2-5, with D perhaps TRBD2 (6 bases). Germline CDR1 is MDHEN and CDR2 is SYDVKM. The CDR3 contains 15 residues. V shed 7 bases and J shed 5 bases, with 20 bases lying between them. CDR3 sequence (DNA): TGTGCCAGCAATCTTGGCGGGACCGGAGGGGAGACCCAGTACTTC. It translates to CASNLGGTGGETQYF.

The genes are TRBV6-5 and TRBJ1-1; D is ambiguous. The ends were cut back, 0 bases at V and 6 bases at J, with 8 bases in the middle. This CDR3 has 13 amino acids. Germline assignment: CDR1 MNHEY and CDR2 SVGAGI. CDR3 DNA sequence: TGTGCCAGCAGTTACTCCTACCCGGCTGAAGCTTTCTTT. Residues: CASSYSYPAEAFF.

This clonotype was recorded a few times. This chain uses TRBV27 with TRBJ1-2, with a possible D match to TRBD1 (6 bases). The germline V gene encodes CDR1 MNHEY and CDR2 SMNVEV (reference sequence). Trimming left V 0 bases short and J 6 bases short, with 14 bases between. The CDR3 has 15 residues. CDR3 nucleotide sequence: TGTGCCAGCAGTTTATCGGCGGTGGGGGGCGATGGCTACACCTTC. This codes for CASSLSAVGGDGYTF.

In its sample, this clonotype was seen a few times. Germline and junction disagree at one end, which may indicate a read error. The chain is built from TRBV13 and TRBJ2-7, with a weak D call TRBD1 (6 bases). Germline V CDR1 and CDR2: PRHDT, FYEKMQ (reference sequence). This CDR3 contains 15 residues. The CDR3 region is CTSSPLEQGLREQYF. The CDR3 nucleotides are TGTACCAGCAGCCCCCTTGAACAGGGCCTTCGCGAGCAGTACTTC.

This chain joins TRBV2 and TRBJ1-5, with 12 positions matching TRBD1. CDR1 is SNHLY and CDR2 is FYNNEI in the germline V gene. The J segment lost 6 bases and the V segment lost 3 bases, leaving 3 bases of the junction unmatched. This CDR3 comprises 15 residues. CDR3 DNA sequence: TGTGCCAGCAGTGAGGGGACAGGGGGCTTTCAGCCCCAGCATTTT. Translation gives CASSEGTGGFQPQHF.

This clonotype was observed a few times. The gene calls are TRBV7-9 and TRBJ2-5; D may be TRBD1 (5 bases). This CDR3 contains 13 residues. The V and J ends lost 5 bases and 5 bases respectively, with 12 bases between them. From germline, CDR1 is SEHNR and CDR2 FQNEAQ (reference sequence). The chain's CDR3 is CASSATEWETQYF. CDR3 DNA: TGTGCCAGCAGCGCGACAGAATGGGAGACCCAGTACTTC.

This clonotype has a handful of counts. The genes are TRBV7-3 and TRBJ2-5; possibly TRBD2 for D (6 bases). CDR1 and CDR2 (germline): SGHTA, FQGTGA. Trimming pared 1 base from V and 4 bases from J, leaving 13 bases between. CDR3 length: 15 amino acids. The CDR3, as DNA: TGTGCCAGCAGCTTAAATGCAGGGCGGGGAGAGACCCAGTACTTC. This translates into CASSLNAGRGETQYF.

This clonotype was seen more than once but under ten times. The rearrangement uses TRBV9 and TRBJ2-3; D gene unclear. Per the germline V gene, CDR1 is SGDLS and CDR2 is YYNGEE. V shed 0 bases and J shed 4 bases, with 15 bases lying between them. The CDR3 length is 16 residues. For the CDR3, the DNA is TGTGCCAGCAGCGTAGATACGGCTAGAGGCGCAGATACGCAGTATTTT. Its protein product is CASSVDTARGADTQYF.

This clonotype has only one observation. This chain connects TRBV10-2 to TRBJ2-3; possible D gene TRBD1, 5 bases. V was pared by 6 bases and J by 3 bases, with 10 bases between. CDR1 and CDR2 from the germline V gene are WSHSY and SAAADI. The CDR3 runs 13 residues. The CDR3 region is CASRGRGTDTQYF. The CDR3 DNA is TGCGCCAGCAGAGGTAGGGGAACAGATACGCAGTATTTT.

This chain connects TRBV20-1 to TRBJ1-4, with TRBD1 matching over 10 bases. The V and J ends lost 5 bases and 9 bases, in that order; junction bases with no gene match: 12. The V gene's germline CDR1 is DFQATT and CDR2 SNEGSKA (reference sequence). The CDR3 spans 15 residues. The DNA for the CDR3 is TGCAGTGCTCCACCCCGAGGGACAGGGGAGAAAAAACTGTTTTTT. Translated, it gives CSAPPRGTGEKKLFF.

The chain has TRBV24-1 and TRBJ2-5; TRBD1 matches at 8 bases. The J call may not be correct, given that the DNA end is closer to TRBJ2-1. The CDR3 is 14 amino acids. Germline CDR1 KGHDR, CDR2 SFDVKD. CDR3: CATSGQGSHNEQFF. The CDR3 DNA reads TGTGCCACCAGTGGACAGGGGTCCCACAATGAGCAGTTCTTC.

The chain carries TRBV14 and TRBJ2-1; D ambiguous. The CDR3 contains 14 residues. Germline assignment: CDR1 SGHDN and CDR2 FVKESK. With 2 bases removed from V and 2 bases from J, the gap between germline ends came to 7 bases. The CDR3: CASSQSSPYNEQFF. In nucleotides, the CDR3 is TGTGCCAGCAGCCAAAGTAGTCCCTACAATGAGCAGTTCTTC.

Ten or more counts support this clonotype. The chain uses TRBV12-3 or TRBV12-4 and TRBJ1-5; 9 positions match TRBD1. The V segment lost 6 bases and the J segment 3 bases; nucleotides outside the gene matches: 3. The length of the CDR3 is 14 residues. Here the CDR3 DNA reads TGTGCCAGCAGCAGGACAGGGGTCAATCAGCCCCAGCATTTT. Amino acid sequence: CASSRTGVNQPQHF.

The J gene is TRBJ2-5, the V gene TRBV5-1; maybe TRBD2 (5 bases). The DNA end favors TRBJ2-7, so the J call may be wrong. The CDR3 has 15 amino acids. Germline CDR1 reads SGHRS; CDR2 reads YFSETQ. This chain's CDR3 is CASSLGVAPTYEQYF. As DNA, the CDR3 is TGCGCCAGCAGCTTGGGGGTAGCGCCAACCTACGAGCAGTACTTC.

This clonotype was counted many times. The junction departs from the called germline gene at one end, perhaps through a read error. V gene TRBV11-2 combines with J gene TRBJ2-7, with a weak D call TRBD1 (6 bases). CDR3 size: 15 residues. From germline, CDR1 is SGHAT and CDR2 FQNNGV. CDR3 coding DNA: TGTGCCAGCAGCTTTTCGACAGGTACCTCCTCCGAGCAGTACTTC. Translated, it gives CASSFSTGTSSEQYF. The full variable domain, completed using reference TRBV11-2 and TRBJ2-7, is EAGVAQSPRYKIIEKRQSVAFWCNPISGHATLYWYQQILGQGPKLLIQFQNNGVVDDSQLPKDRFSAERLKGVDSTLKIQPAKLEDSAVYLCASSFSTGTSSEQYFGPGTRLTVT.

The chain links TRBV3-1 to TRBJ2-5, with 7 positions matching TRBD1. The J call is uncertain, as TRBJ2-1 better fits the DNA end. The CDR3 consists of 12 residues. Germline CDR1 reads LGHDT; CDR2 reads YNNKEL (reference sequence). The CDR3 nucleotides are TGTGCCAGCACCGGGACAGCGTATGAGCAGTTCTTC. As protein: CASTGTAYEQFF.

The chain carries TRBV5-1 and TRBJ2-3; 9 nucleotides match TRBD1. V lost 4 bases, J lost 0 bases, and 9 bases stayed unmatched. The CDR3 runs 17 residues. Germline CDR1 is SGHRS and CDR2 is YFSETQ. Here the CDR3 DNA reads TGCGCCAGCAGCCTTGGACAGGGGACGAGGAGCACAGATACGCAGTATTTT. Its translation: CASSLGQGTRSTDTQYF.

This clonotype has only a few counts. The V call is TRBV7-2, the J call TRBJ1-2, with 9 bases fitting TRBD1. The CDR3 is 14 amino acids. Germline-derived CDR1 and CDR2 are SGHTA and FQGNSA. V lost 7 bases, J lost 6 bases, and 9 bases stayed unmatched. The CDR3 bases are TGTGCCAGCATCAAGACAGGGGGGGAGGATGGCTACACCTTC. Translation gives CASIKTGGEDGYTF.

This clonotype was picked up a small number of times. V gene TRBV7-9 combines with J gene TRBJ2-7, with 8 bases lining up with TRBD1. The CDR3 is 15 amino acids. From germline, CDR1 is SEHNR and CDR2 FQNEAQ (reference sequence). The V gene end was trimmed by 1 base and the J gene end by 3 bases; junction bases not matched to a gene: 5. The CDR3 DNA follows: TGTGCCAGCAGCTTAGGGGGGACAGGTTTCTACGAGCAGTACTTC. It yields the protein CASSLGGTGFYEQYF.

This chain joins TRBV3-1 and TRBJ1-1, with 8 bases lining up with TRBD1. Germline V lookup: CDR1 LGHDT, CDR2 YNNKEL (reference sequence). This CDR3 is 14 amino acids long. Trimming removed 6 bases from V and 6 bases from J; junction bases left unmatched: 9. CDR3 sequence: CASSTGSTGAEAFF. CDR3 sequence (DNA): TGTGCCAGCAGTACCGGATCGACAGGGGCTGAAGCTTTCTTT.

The chain's CDR3 is CATSTSTDTQYF. DNA for the CDR3: TGTGCCACCTCCACCAGCACAGATACGCAGTATTTT. The chain joins TRBV14 to TRBJ2-3; no definite D call. Germline V CDR1 and CDR2: SGHDN, FVKESK. The CDR3 has 12 amino acids. V shed 10 bases and J shed 0 bases, with 8 bases lying between them.

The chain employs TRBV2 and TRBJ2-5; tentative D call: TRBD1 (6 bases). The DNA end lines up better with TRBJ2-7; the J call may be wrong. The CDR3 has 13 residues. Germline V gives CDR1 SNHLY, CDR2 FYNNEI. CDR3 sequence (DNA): TGTGCCAGCAGGGGATCAGGACAGAACGAGCAGTACTTC. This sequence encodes CASRGSGQNEQYF.

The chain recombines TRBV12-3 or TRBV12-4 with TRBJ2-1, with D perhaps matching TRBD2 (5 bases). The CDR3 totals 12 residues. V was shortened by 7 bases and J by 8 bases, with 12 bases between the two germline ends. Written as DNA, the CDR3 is TGTGCCAGCACCGCCTCCGGGGATGAGCAGTTCTTC. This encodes CASTASGDEQFF.

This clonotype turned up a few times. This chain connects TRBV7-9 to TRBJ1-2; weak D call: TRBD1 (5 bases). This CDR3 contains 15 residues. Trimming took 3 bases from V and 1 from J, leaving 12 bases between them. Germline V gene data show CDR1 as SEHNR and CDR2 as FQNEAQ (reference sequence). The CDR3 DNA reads TGTGCCAGCAGCTTCGGGGGGACTCTTAACTATGGCTACACCTTC. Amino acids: CASSFGGTLNYGYTF.

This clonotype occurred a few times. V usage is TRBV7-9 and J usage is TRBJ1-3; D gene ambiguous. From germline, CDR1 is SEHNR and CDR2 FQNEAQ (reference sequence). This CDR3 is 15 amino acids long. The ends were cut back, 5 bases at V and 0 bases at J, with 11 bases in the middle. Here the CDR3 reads CASSPPRGSGNTIYF. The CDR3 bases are TGTGCCAGCAGCCCACCACGGGGCTCTGGAAACACCATATATTTT.

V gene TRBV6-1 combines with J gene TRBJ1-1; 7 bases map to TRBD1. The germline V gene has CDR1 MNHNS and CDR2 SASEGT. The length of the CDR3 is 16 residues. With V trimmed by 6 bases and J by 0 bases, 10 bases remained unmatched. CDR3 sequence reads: CASRLGTVTMNTEAFF. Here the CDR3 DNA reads TGTGCCAGCAGGCTCGGGACAGTTACCATGAACACTGAAGCTTTCTTT.

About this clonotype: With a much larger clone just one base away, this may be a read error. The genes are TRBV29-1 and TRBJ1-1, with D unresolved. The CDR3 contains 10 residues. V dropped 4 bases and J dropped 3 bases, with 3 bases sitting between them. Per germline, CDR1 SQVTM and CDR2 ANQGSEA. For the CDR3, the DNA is TGCAGCGTTGTGGACACTGAAGCTTTCTTT. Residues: CSVVDTEAFF.

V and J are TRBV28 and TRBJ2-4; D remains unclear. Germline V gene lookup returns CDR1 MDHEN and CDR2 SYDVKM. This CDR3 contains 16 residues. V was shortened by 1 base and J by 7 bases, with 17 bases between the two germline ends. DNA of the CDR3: TGTGCCAGCAGTTTATCGGGCTCAAGTTTCGGGAACATTCAGTACTTC. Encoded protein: CASSLSGSSFGNIQYF.

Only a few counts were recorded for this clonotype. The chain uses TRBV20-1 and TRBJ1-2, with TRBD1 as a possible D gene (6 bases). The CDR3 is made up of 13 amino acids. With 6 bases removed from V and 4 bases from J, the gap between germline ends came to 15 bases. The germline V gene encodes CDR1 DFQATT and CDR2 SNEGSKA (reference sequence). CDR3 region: CSASGVGAYGYTF. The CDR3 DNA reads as TGCAGTGCCTCAGGGGTAGGAGCCTATGGCTACACCTTC.

CDR3 protein: CATNPGQENEKLFF. The CDR3 nucleotides are TGTGCCACCAATCCGGGACAGGAGAATGAAAAACTGTTTTTT. The genes are TRBV15 and TRBJ1-4; 8 bases are shared with TRBD1. The junction had 6 bases not matched to a gene; V was cut back by 7 bases and J by 5 bases. The germline CDR1 and CDR2 sequences are LNHNV and YYDKDF (reference sequence). This CDR3 has 14 residues.